This T cell receptor beta chain was recovered during a study of early T cells in non-severe SARS-CoV-2 infection. On the study more broadly: Chains were not paired, and sequencing was done on bulk RNA from unsorted whole blood.

With respect to this clonotype: Antigen unknown. At one of its ends the junction is not consistent with the germline gene, which may arise from a read error.

Study-wide points: Matching with VDJdb favored anti-spike CD8 responses (missing private and CD4 specificities).

The CDR3 sequence is 18 residues long. CDR1 is LNHDA and CDR2 is SQIVND in the germline V gene (reference sequence). MiXCR was run by TCRdb on the 5' RACE reads, yielding one entry per CDR3 protein. The sample shows around 55,000 distinct CDR3 sequences, about 6.4% of them seen only once. This sequence originates from an adult who was a healthcare worker with PCR-confirmed SARS-CoV-2 infection or an uninfected control (not recorded which). The chain uses TRBV19 and TRBJ2-6; D is unresolved. The sample consisted of whole blood, taken at baseline. CDR3 region: CASTERTVKWSGANVLTF. The CDR3 nucleotides read TGCGCCTCTACGGAGCGAACAGTAAAATGGTCTGGGGCCAACGTCCTGACTTTC.